This is a list of T cell receptor beta chains from one sample in a study of OX40 agonist ivuxolimab in advanced cancers. The repertoire was sequenced with immunoSEQ multiplex PCR; TCRdb's copy has only in-frame clones and lacks some. Of roughly 41,000 clones listed, more than 85% are singletons. The sequenced sample was CD4+ or CD8+ T cells sorted from blood, obtained in a trial of the OX40 agonist ivuxolimab. These receptors were taken from an adult with an advanced solid tumor such as melanoma, head and neck, liver or kidney cancer. The CDR3 runs from the conserved cysteine through the conserved F or W. A D gene is named only where the DNA matches it firmly. Size is omitted from some rows. Given values are once, few, many or a class for expanded clones.

TRBV7-6 . . CASSLVFRGGTYNEQFF
TRBV27 once . CASSGPSYEQYF
TRBV7-7 . TRBD2 CASSLAGGSDTQYF
TRBV29-1 . . CSVRETGRPLGITDTQYF
TRBV28 once TRBD2 CASSFGELAGFSDTQYF
TRBV6-5 . TRBD2 CASSYGTSKHF
TRBV2 . TRBD2 CASSELAGGRLITDTQYF
TRBV4-3 . . CASSLGLHGGVGDETQYF
TRBV11-2 . TRBD1 CASSPAGPDRGAYEQYF
TRBV4-1 . . CASSPWGTAGEYGYTF
TRBV28 . TRBD1 CASSLYQGAIDTEAFF
TRBV27 once TRBD1 CASSLGQGSADTQYF
TRBV27 . . CASSFGVEQFF
TRBV5-6 . . CASSLSVSYNEQFF
TRBV5-4 . TRBD1 CASSATGVPEAFF